This T cell receptor (beta chain) was recorded in a study of T-cell reconstitution after alpha-beta-depleted transplantation in children. Unique molecular identifiers were incorporated when the TCRbeta library was constructed. TCRdb independently ran MiXCR on the PCR reads; one entry per CDR3 protein. The data hold some 250,000 distinct CDR3 sequences, with 12% observed a single time. V shed 2 bases and J shed 2 bases, with 18 bases lying between them. CDR3 length: 18 residues. From germline, CDR1 is MNHEY and CDR2 SVGAGI. About this clonotype: A clone one base away is much larger, so this may be a read error.

The TCR originated in a human donor who donated a stem cell graft to a child with acute lymphoblastic leukemia. Sequences were derived from PBMCs from the stem cell graft donor, sampled from the stem cell graft. The V gene is TRBV6-5, the J gene TRBJ2-2; D is possibly TRBD1 (6 bases). As DNA, the CDR3 is TGTGCCAGCAGTTACAGCTGGGGGCCCTCGTCTAACACCGGGGAGCTGTTTTTT. This sequence encodes CASSYSWGPSSNTGELFF.